The clone carrying this TCR beta chain was recorded a few times. The antigen is undetermined. The entry originates in a study of CD4+ T cells in melanoma. Overall study results and limits: Diverse differentiation states were reported for melanoma neoantigen-specific CD4+ T cells. CD8+ T cell, macrophage and B cell function reportedly correlated with neoantigen-specific CD4+ T cells.

V lost 4 bases to trimming and J lost 7 bases, with 8 bases between them. CDR3 size: 11 residues. Germline lookup yields CDR1 ENHRY and CDR2 SYGVKD. Generated by immunoSEQ multiplex PCR, the TCRdb table keeps only in-frame clones and is missing some. In the table there are about 10,000 clones, 65% to 75% of which are singletons. This chain connects TRBV10-3 to TRBJ2-7; D remains ambiguous. This TCR came from a human donor with melanoma. Sequencing used cells from a culture (not recorded whether cultured in vitro). The CDR3 reads CAISGWKEQYF. The CDR3 DNA reads TGTGCCATCAGTGGCTGGAAGGAGCAGTACTTC.